The 21 T cell receptor beta chains below were found in one sample sequenced in a study of blood T cell repertoires in COVID-19. TCRdb's copy holds only in-frame clones and misses some; the assay was immunoSEQ multiplex PCR. Of 150,000 to 200,000 clones in the sample, less than 90% were seen once. Sequencing used peripheral blood. The receptors derive from a man aged 55 to 70 with acute or convalescent COVID-19.

The V gene is TRBV19, the J gene TRBJ1-3; 9 positions agree with TRBD1. Germline CDR1 reads LNHDA; CDR2 reads SQIVND (reference sequence). The CDR3 runs 14 residues. V lost 7 bases, J lost 2 bases, and 3 bases stayed unmatched. The CDR3, as DNA: TGTGCCAGTATGGGACAGGGAACTGGAAACACCATATATTTT. Translation gives CASMGQGTGNTIYF.

The chain carries TRBV19 and TRBJ1-1; TRBD1 matches 10 bases. V gave up 3 bases and J gave up 0 bases; unmatched junction bases: 4. Germline V gene sequence: CDR1 LNHDA, CDR2 SQIVND (reference sequence). The CDR3 runs to 16 residues. The CDR3 DNA sequence: TGTGCCAGTAGTATGTGGACAGGGGGGATGAACACTGAAGCTTTCTTT. Translated: CASSMWTGGMNTEAFF.

This chain connects TRBV7-3 to TRBJ2-3; a weak D match, TRBD2 (6 bases). The CDR3 spans 15 residues. Germline CDR1 is SGHTA and CDR2 is FQGTGA. Trimming removed 4 bases from V and 1 base from J, with 12 bases in between. Here the CDR3 reads CASSYGTGGTDTQYF. The CDR3 coding sequence is TGTGCCAGCAGCTACGGGACTGGGGGCACAGATACGCAGTATTTT.

The genes are TRBV7-9 and TRBJ1-2, with a tentative D call TRBD1 (5 bases). With 6 bases removed from V and 4 bases from J, the gap between germline ends came to 12 bases. The length of the CDR3 is 13 residues. Germline CDR1 is SEHNR and CDR2 is FQNEAQ (reference sequence). The chain's CDR3 is CASRATAGYGYTF. CDR3 bases: TGTGCCAGCAGAGCGACAGCGGGCTATGGCTACACCTTC. Supplemented by reference TRBV7-9 and TRBJ1-2, the full variable domain reads DTGVSQNPRHKITKRGQNVTFRCDPISEHNRLYWYRQTLGQGPEFLTYFQNEAQLEKSRLLSDRFSAERPKGSFSTLEIQRTEQGDSAMYLCASRATAGYGYTFGSGTRLTVV.

The rearrangement uses TRBV7-8 and TRBJ2-5, with 8 bases aligning to TRBD2. Germline V CDR1 and CDR2: SGHVS, FQNEAQ. This CDR3 comprises 14 residues. V shed 7 bases and J 2 bases; nucleotides not matched to a gene: 6. CDR3 in amino acids: CASIRGGGQETQYF. The CDR3 DNA sequence: TGTGCCAGCATCCGGGGGGGTGGGCAAGAGACCCAGTACTTC. Complete variable domain (other parts from reference TRBV7-8 and TRBJ2-5): GAGVSQSPRYKVAKRGQDVALRCDPISGHVSLFWYQQALGQGPEFLTYFQNEAQLDKSGLPSDRFFAERPEGSVSTLKIQRTQQEDSAVYLCASIRGGGQETQYFGPGTRLLVL.

V gene TRBV19 combines with J gene TRBJ1-4; 7 positions agree with TRBD1. J was trimmed by 8 bases and V by 6 bases; bases with no gene match: 12. Germline V gives CDR1 LNHDA, CDR2 SQIVND (reference sequence). The CDR3 sequence is 15 residues long. CDR3 coding DNA: TGTGCCAGTAGCCGACAGACAGGGTGGTCAGAAAAACTGTTTTTT. Residues: CASSRQTGWSEKLFF.

The J gene is TRBJ1-4, the V gene TRBV25-1; 7 bases match TRBD1. This CDR3 region has 15 residues. Per germline, CDR1 MGHDK and CDR2 SYGVNS. Trimming cost V 3 bases and J 6 bases; bases outside gene matches: 7. The CDR3 spells CASSDEDRRDEKLFF. The CDR3 bases are TGTGCCAGCAGTGACGAGGACAGGAGAGATGAAAAACTGTTTTTT.

This rearrangement joins TRBV21-1 to TRBJ1-4. TRBV21-1 is recorded as a pseudogene. This CDR3 is built from 17 residues. The CDR3 region is CASSGEESGGAVEKLFF. The CDR3 DNA reads as TGTGCCAGCAGCGGGGAGGAGTCGGGTGGGGCTGTTGAAAAACTGTTTTTT.

The genes are TRBV6-5 and TRBJ1-6; no clear D gene. V shed 0 bases and J shed 8 bases, with 8 bases lying between them. Germline lookup yields CDR1 MNHEY and CDR2 SVGAGI. CDR3 length: 14 amino acids. DNA of the CDR3: TGTGCCAGCAGTTACTCACTCCGGGATTCACCCCTCCACTTT. Translating gives CASSYSLRDSPLHF.

The genes are TRBV20-1 and TRBJ2-1; no clear D gene. The CDR3 is 11 amino acids. Trimming cost V 4 bases and J 6 bases, with 7 bases left between them. Germline CDR1 DFQATT, CDR2 SNEGSKA (reference sequence). In DNA form, the CDR3 reads TGCAGTGCTAACGACTTCAATGAGCAGTTCTTC. Its protein product is CSANDFNEQFF.

The J gene is TRBJ1-5, the V gene TRBV24-1; D remains unclear. Germline V lookup: CDR1 KGHDR, CDR2 SFDVKD. Trimming removed 0 bases from V and 1 base from J, with 6 bases in between. The CDR3 is 15 residues long. The CDR3 here is CATSDLKRSNQPQHF. The CDR3 nucleotides are TGTGCCACCAGTGATTTGAAGAGGAGCAATCAGCCCCAGCATTTT.

This clone was observed a few times. The chain recombines TRBV18 with TRBJ2-1; the match to TRBD1 covers 9 bases. From germline, CDR1 is KGHSH and CDR2 LQKENI. The CDR3 extends over 17 amino acids. J gave up 8 bases and V 1 base, and 12 bases lay outside the gene matches. In nucleotides, the CDR3 is TGTGCCAGCTCACCACAAACTCTCTGGACAGGGGCTTATGAGCAGTTCTTC. Its translation is CASSPQTLWTGAYEQFF.

DNA of the CDR3: TGTGCCAGCAGCGAACGACAGGGATCTTACGGCACAGATACGCAGTATTTT. Amino acids: CASSERQGSYGTDTQYF. The V call is TRBV5-6, the J call TRBJ2-3, with 7 bases fitting TRBD1. V was pared by 4 bases and J by 1 base, with 12 bases of the junction left unmatched. CDR1 and CDR2 from the germline V gene are SGHDT and YYEEEE. The CDR3 consists of 17 residues.

V usage is TRBV4-1 and J usage is TRBJ2-4; 12 bases match TRBD2. The CDR3 loop spans 16 amino acids. Germline values: CDR1 MGHRA, CDR2 YSYEKL. V gave up 4 bases and J gave up 1 base; unmatched junction bases: 2. The CDR3, as DNA: TGCGCCAGCAGCCCACTAGCGGGGGGCGCCAAAAACATTCAGTACTTC. It encodes CASSPLAGGAKNIQYF.

The table lists this clone with a count of one. Written as DNA, the CDR3 is TGTGCCAGCTCACCGCATGACAGGGGGGAGCAGTACGTC. Translation gives CASSPHDRGEQYV. J is TRBJ2-7 and V is TRBV18, with TRBD1 matching 9 bases. The trim removed 3 bases at V and 7 bases at J, leaving 4 bases unmatched. CDR3 length: 13 residues. The V gene's germline CDR1 is KGHSH and CDR2 LQKENI.

The chain couples TRBV5-1 to TRBJ1-2; 8 nucleotides match TRBD1. V dropped 4 bases and J dropped 2; count of bases not matched to a gene: 7. Germline values: CDR1 SGHRS, CDR2 YFSETQ. CDR3 length: 15 amino acids. The CDR3 DNA reads TGCGCCAGCAGCCTTCGACAGGGGCAAAACTATGGCTACACCTTC. Amino acid sequence: CASSLRQGQNYGYTF.

The chain uses TRBV7-2 and TRBJ2-7; 7 bases fit TRBD1. V lost 5 bases, J lost 4 bases, and 2 bases stayed unmatched. This CDR3 comprises 12 residues. CDR1 is SGHTA and CDR2 is FQGNSA in the germline V gene. The CDR3 is CASSLRGYEQYF. Written as DNA, the CDR3 is TGTGCCAGCAGCCTCAGGGGGTACGAGCAGTACTTC.

The table lists this clone with a count of one. This chain links TRBV7-2 with TRBJ1-2, with D possibly matching TRBD1 (5 bases). V shed 7 bases and J shed 4 bases, with 19 bases lying between them. The CDR3 sequence is 15 residues long. Germline V gives CDR1 SGHTA, CDR2 FQGNSA. Here the CDR3 reads CASISFGGTGYGYTF. As DNA, the CDR3 is TGTGCCAGCATCAGTTTTGGAGGGACGGGCTATGGCTACACCTTC.

The chain links TRBV14 to TRBJ2-2; TRBD1 aligns across 7 bases. The CDR3 extends over 14 amino acids. Germline assignment: CDR1 SGHDN and CDR2 FVKESK. Trimming cost V 3 bases and J 7 bases; bases outside gene matches: 5. The CDR3 loop is CASSQTGYNGELFF. The CDR3 coding sequence is TGTGCCAGCAGCCAGACAGGGTATAACGGGGAGCTGTTTTTT.

The V gene is TRBV3-1 (or the pseudogene TRBV3-2), the J gene TRBJ1-1; a weak D match, TRBD1 (6 bases). This CDR3 has 15 residues. Looked up from germline, CDR1 is LGHDT and CDR2 is YNNKEL (reference sequence). V dropped 3 bases and J dropped 0 bases, with 11 bases sitting between them. CDR3 DNA sequence: TGTGCCAGCAGCCACCGGGGGGCCATGAACACTGAAGCTTTCTTT. This gives the protein CASSHRGAMNTEAFF.

The chain combines TRBV27 with TRBJ1-2, with 7 bases aligning to TRBD1. V was clipped by 5 bases and J by 8 bases; unmatched bases: 11. Germline CDR1 is MNHEY and CDR2 is SMNVEV (reference sequence). The CDR3 spans 14 residues. This CDR3 reads CASSKDRAPLGYTF. CDR3 nucleotide sequence: TGTGCCAGCAGTAAAGACAGGGCCCCCCTAGGCTACACCTTC.